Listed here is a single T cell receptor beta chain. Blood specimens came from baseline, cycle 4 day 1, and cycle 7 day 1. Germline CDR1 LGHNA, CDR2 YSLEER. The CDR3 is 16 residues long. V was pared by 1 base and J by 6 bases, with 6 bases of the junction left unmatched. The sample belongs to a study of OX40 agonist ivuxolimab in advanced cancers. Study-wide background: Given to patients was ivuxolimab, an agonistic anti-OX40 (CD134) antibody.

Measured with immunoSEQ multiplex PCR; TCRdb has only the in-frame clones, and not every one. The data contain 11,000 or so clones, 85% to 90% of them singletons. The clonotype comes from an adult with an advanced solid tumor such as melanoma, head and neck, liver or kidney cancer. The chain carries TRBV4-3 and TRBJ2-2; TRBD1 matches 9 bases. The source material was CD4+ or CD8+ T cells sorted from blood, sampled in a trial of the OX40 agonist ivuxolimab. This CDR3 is CASSQGDRDTSGELFF. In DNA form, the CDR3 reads TGCGCCAGCAGCCAAGGGGACAGGGATACTTCCGGGGAGCTGTTTTTT.